This entry features one T cell receptor (beta chain) sequence. This record belongs to a study of blood T cells in healthy people across ages. The V gene's germline CDR1 is SNHLY and CDR2 FYNNEI. With V trimmed by 6 bases and J by 2 bases, 8 bases remained unmatched. The CDR3 is 16 amino acids. The second PCR ran roughly 7 to 12 cycles with a sample-barcoded 5' primer and J-beta primers. A single record per CDR3 protein comes from TCRdb applying MiXCR to the 5' RACE reads. The sample yields over 700,000 distinct CDR3 sequences, around 25% seen once. The same sample was also studied in work on T cells of mothers and their children.

The sequence was collected from a boy younger than 18 in good health. What was sequenced was blood. The gene calls are TRBV2 and TRBJ2-3; 10 bases map to TRBD2. Here the CDR3 DNA reads TGTGCCAGCAGGCCTCTAGCGGGGGCCTCCACAGATACGCAGTATTTT. It is translated as CASRPLAGASTDTQYF.